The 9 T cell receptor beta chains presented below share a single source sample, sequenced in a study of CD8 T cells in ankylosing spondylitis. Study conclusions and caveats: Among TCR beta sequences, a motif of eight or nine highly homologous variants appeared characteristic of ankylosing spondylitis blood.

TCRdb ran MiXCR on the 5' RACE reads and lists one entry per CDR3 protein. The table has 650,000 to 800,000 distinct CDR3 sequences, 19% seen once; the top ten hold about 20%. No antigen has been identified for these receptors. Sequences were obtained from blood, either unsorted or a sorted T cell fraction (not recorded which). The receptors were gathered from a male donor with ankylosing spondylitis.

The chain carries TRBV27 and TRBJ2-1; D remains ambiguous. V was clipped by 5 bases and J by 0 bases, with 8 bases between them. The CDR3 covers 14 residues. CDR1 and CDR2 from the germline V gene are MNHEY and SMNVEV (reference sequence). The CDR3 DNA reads TGTGCCAGCAGTCAGACATACTCCTACAATGAGCAGTTCTTC. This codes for CASSQTYSYNEQFF.

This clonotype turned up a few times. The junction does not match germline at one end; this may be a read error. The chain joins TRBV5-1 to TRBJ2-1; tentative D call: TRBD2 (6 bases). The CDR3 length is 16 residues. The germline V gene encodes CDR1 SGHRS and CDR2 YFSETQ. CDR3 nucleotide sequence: TGCGCCAGCAGCTGGGAGCCGCGGGACTCCAACAATGAGCAGTTCTTC. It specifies CASSWEPRDSNNEQFF.

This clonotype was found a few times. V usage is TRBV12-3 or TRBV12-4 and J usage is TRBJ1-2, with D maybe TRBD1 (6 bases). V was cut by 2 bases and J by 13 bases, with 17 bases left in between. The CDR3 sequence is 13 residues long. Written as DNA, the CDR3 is TGTGCCAGCAGTTTAATGGGGGGGCGCATTCCCACCTTC. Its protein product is CASSLMGGRIPTF.

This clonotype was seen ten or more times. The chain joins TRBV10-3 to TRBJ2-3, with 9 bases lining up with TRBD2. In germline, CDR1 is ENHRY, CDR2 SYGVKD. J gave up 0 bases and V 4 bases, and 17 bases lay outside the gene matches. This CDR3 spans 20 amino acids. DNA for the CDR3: TGTGCCATCAGTGCGAGATTCGGGACTAGCACCACCCGTAGCACAGATACGCAGTATTTT. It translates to CAISARFGTSTTRSTDTQYF.

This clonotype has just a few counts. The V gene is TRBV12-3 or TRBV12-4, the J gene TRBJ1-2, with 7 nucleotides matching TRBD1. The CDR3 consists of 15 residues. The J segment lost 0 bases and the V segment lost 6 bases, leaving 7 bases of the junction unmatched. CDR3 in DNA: TGTGCCAGCAGCTCTCCGGGACAGACTAACTATGGCTACACCTTC. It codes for CASSSPGQTNYGYTF.

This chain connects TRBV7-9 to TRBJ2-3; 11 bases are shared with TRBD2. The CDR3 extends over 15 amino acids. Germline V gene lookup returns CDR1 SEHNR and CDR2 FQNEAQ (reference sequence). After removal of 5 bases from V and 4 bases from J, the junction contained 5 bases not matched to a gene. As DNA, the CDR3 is TGTGCCAGCAGCCCACTAGCGGGAGACCCAGATACGCAGTATTTT. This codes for CASSPLAGDPDTQYF.

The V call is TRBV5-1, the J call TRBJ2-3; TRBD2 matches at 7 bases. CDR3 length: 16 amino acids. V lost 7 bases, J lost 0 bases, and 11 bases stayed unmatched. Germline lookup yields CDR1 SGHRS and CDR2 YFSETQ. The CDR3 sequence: CASAPGGLLSTDTQYF. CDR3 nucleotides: TGCGCCAGCGCTCCCGGGGGACTACTGAGCACAGATACGCAGTATTTT.

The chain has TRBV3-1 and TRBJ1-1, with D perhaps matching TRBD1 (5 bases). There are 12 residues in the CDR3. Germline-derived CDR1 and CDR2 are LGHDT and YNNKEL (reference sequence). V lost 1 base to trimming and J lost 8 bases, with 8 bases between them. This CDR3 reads CASSQGQGEAFF. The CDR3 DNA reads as TGTGCCAGCAGCCAAGGTCAGGGAGAAGCTTTCTTT.

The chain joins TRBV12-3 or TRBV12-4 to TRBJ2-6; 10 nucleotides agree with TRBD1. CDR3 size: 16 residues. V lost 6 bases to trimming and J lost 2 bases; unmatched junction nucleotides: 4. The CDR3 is CASRRDRGAGANVLTF. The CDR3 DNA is TGTGCCAGCAGAAGGGACAGGGGAGCTGGGGCCAACGTCCTGACTTTC.